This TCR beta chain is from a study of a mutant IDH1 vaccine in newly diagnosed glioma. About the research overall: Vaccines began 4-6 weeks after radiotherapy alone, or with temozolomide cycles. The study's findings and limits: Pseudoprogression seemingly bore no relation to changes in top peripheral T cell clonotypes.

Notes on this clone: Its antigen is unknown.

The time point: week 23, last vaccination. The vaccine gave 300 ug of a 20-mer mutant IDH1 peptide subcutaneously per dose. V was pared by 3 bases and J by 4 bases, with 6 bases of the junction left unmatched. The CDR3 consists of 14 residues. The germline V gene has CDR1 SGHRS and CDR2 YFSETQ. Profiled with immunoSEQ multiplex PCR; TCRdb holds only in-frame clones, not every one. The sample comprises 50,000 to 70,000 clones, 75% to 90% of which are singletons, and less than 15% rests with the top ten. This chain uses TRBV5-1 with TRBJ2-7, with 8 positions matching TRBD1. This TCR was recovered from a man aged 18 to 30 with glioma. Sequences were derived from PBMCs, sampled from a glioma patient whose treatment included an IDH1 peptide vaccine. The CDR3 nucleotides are TGCGCCAGCAGCTCTGGACAGGGAAGATACGAGCAGTACTTC. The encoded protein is CASSSGQGRYEQYF.